A selection of T cell receptor beta chains follows, all from one sample in a study of T cell responses to AZD1222 COVID-19 vaccine. Sequenced by immunoSEQ multiplex PCR; TCRdb stores in-frame clones only, minus some. The data hold fewer than 250,000 clones, with 85% to 95% observed a single time. Specimen: peripheral blood, collected on day 0 of AZD1222 vaccination. The receptors shown here come from an adult in good health. The CDR3 runs from the conserved cysteine through the conserved F or W. The D gene is left open where the match is weak. The size of a clone is reported for some rows only, either as once, few or many, or as a class for expanded clones.

V: TRBV28; size: once; J: TRBJ1-1; D: NA; DNA: TGTGCCAGCAGTTTCAGGGTGGGCACTGAAGCTTTCTTT; CDR3: CASSFRVGTEAFF
V: TRBV19; size: NA; J: TRBJ2-2; D: TRBD1; DNA: TGTGCCAGTACCAGGGGGCGTACCGGGGAGCTGTTTTTT; CDR3: CASTRGRTGELFF
V: TRBV7-2; size: NA; J: TRBJ1-5; D: NA; DNA: TGTGCCAGCAGCTTAGACAATCAGCCCCAGCATTTT; CDR3: CASSLDNQPQHF
V: TRBV6-5; size: NA; J: TRBJ1-1; D: NA; DNA: TGTGCCAGCAGTTACCGGCCGCGTATGGGCACTGAAGCTTTCTTT; CDR3: CASSYRPRMGTEAFF
V: TRBV3-1/TRBV3-2; size: NA; J: TRBJ2-2; D: TRBD2; DNA: TGTGCCAGCAGCCAAGATAAGCGGGGGTTCGGGGAGCTGTTTTTT; CDR3: CASSQDKRGFGELFF
V: TRBV7-2; size: NA; J: TRBJ1-2; D: NA; DNA: TGTGCCCAACCCCCCCAGGGCTCTCGATATGGCTACACCTTC; CDR3: CAQPPQGSRYGYTF
V: TRBV6-5; size: NA; J: TRBJ1-5; D: TRBD1; DNA: TGTGCCAGCAGATCGGCGGGACAGGGTCTTCAGCCCCAGCATTTT; CDR3: CASRSAGQGLQPQHF
V: TRBV3-1/TRBV3-2; size: once; J: TRBJ2-6; D: NA; DNA: TGTGCCAGCAGCCAAGATTTCGCAGGGAGCACTGGGGCCAACGTCCTGACTTTC; CDR3: CASSQDFAGSTGANVLTF
V: TRBV19; size: NA; J: TRBJ2-2; D: NA; DNA: TGTGCCAGTGGATTTATCACCGGGGAGCTGTTTTTT; CDR3: CASGFITGELFF
V: TRBV3-1/TRBV3-2; size: NA; J: TRBJ2-7; D: NA; DNA: TGTGCCAGCAGCCAAGTCTCCCGTGGGTACGAGCAGTACTTC; CDR3: CASSQVSRGYEQYF